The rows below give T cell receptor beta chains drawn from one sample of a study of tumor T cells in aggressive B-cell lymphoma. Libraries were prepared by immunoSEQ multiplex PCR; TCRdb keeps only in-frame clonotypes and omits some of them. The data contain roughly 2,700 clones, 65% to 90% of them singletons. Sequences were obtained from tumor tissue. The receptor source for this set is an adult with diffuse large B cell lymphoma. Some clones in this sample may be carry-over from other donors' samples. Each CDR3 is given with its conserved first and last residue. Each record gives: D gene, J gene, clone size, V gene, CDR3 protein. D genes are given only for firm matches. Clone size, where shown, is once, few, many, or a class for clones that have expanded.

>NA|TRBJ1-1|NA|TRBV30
CAWSSRGNTEAFF
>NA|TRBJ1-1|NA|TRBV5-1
CASSLFGHDTEAFF
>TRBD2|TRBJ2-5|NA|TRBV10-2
CASRTPGGAQYF
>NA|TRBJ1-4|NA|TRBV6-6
CASRLNRDTPEKLFF
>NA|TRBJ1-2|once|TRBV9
CASSATAKGYTF
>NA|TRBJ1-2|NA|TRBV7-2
CASSLLARYGYTF
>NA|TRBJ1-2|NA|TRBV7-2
CASSLVAGANYGYTF
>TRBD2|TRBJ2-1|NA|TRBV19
CASSQLAGAYNEQFF
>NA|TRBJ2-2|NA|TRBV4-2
CASSPGGGANTGELFF
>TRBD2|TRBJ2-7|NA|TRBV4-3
CASSQGTSGAYEQYF
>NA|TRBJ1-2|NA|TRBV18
CASSPQSGDGYTF
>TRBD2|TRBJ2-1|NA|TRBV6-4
CATNPLTSGTHNEQFF
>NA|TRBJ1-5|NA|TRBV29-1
CSVSGGEMQPQHF
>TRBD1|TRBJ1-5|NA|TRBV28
CASSLRDSLGGPQHF
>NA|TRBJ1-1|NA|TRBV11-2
CASSSTGNTEAFF
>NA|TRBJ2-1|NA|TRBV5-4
CASSWGVRDIHNEQFF
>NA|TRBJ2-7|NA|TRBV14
CASSQGRGGTYEQYF
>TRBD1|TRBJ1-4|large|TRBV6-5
CASSIGTGVNEKLFF
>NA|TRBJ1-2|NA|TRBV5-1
CASSSHNYGYIF
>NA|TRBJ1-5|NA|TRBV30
CAWSTGNSNQPQHF